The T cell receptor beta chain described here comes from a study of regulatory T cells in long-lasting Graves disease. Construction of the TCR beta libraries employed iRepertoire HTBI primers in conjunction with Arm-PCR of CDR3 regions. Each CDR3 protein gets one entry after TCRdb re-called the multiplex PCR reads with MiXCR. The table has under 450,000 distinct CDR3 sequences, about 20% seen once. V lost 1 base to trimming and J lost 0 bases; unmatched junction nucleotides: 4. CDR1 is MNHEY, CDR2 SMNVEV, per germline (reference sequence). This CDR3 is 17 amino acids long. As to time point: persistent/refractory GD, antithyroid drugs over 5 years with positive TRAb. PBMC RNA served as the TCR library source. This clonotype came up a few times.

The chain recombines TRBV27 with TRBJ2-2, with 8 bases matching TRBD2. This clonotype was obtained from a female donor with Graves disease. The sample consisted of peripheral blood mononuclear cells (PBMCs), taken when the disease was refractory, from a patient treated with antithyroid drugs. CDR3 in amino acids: CASSLFSGGANTGELFF. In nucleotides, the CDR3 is TGTGCCAGCAGTTTATTTTCGGGGGGGGCGAACACCGGGGAGCTGTTTTTT.